This TCR beta chain was retrieved from a study of blood T cell repertoires in COVID-19. Clones were sequenced by immunoSEQ multiplex PCR, and TCRdb holds only the in-frame ones, with some missing. Seen here are some 190,000 clones, 88% observed once, and the top ten hold about 1.7%. Trimming took 3 bases from V and 4 from J; bases not matched to a gene: 6. CDR1 is LNHDA, CDR2 SQIVND, per germline (reference sequence). This CDR3 is 16 amino acids long. This sequence joins TRBV19 and TRBJ2-5; TRBD2 matches 12 bases. The receptor was derived from a man aged 18 to 30 with active or convalescent COVID-19. The sequenced sample consisted of peripheral blood. As DNA, the CDR3 is TGTGCCAGTAGTATCGGAGCTAGCGGGGGGGGAGAGACCCAGTACTTC. Translation gives CASSIGASGGGETQYF.